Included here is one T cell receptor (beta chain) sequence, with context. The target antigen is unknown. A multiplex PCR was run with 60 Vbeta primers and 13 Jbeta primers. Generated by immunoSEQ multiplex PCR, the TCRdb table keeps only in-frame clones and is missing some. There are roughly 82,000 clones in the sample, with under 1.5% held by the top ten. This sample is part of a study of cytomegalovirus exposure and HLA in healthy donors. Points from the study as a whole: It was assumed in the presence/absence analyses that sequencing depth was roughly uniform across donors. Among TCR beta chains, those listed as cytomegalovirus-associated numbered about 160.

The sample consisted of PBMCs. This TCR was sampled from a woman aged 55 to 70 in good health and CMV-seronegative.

The CDR3 spells CASSAQGINTEAFF. DNA of the CDR3: TGCGCCAGCAGCGCACAGGGAATTAACACTGAAGCTTTCTTT. The chain joins TRBV5-1 to TRBJ1-1; a possible D gene is TRBD1 (6 bases). The CDR3 contains 14 residues. Germline V CDR1 and CDR2: SGHRS, YFSETQ. Deletions cut 4 bases from V and 2 bases from J, with 12 bases between.